This TCR beta chain stems from a study of CD4 T cells in relation to SARS-CoV-2 and coronaviruses. On the study more broadly: The negative reference was HIV-1 Nef peptide pool or peptide-free culture. Whole-study results and caveats: In around three fifths of donors, memory CD4+ clonotypes crossrecognized SARS-CoV-2 and at least one common cold coronavirus spike. Each donor contributed either pre-pandemic or post-infection samples, not both.

Germline trimming cut 2 bases from V and 3 bases from J; bases unmatched to any gene: 12. The germline gives CDR1 SGHRS, CDR2 YFSETQ. The CDR3 length is 17 residues. A word on this clone: Its specificity is not known.

Generated by immunoSEQ multiplex PCR, the TCRdb table keeps only in-frame clones and is missing some. The sample consists of roughly 17,000 clones, 70% to 80% of them appearing once. Unexposed donor CD4+ T cells date from 2011-2018, before the COVID-19 pandemic. After about 10 days of culture, CD4+ T cells were isolated. As cell numbers allowed, unexposed-donor CD4+ T cells faced SARS-CoV-2 S/N and four cold-coronavirus spikes. The specimen was CD4+ T cells from PBMCs, cultured in vitro. This sequence was found in a human donor in good health. This chain uses TRBV5-1 with TRBJ2-7, with 9 bases aligning to TRBD2. CDR3 residues: CASSLSTSGGVGYEQYF. The CDR3 coding sequence is TGCGCCAGCAGCTTATCGACTAGCGGAGGGGTGGGCTACGAGCAGTACTTC.